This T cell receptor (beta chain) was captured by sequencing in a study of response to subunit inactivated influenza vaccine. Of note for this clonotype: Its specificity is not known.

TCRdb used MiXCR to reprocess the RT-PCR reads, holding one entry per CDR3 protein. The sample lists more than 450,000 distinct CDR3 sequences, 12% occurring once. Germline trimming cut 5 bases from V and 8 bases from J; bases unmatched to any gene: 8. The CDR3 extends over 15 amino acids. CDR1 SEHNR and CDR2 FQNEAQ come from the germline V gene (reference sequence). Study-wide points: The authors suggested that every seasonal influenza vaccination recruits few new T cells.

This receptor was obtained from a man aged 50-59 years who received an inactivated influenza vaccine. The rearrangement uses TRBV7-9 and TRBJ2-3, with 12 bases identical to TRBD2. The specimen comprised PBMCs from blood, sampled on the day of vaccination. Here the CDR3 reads CASSGTSGRHVTQYF. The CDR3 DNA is TGTGCCAGCAGCGGTACTAGCGGGAGGCACGTTACGCAGTATTTT.